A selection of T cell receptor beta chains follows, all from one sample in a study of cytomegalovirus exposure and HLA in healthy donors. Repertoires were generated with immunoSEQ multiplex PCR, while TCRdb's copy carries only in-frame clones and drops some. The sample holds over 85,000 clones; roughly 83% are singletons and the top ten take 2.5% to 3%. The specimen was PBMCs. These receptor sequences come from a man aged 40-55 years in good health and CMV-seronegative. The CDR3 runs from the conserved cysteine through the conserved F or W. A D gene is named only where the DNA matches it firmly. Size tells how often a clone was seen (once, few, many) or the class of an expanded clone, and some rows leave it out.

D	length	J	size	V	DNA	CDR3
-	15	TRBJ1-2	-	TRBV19	TGTGCCAGTAGTACGCGGGGGCAAAGGATTGAGGGCTACACCTTC	CASSTRGQRIEGYTF
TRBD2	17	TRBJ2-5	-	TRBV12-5	TGTGCTAGTGGGGAACCATTAGCGGGGGGAACTCAAGAGACCCAGTACTTC	CASGEPLAGGTQETQYF
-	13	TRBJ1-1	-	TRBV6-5	TGTGCCAGCAGTTATGAGGGAACTGGTGAAGCTTTCTTT	CASSYEGTGEAFF
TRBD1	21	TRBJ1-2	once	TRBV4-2	TGTGCCAGCAGCCCGCCGCACGGAAATTTAATCGGGACAGGGGGCGGGTATGGCTACACCTTC	CASSPPHGNLIGTGGGYGYTF
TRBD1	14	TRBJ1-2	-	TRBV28	TGTGCCAGTGGTCCCGCGGACAGGCCAGATGGCTACACCTTC	CASGPADRPDGYTF
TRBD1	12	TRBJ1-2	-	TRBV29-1	TGCAGCGCAAGCAGGGGGCCCGATGGCTACACCTTC	CSASRGPDGYTF
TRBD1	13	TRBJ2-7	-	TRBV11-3	TGTGCCAGCAGCCATGACAGGGGGGGCGAGCAGTACTTC	CASSHDRGGEQYF
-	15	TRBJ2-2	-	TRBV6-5	TGTGCCAGCAGTAAACCACAGGGCAGGGACGGGGAGCTGTTTTTT	CASSKPQGRDGELFF
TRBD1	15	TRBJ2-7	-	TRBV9	TGTGCCAGCAGCGCCGGAGGACAGGACTCCTACGAGCAGTACTTC	CASSAGGQDSYEQYF
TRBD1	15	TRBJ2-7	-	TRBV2	TGTGCCAGCAGTGCACCCGACACAGGGGGTAATGAGCAGTACTTC	CASSAPDTGGNEQYF
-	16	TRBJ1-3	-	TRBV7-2	TGTGCCAGCAGTCGGAGCGGGGGGGGCCCTGGAAACACCATATATTTT	CASSRSGGGPGNTIYF
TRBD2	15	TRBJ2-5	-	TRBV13	TGTGCCAGCAGCTTCGGGGGAGCGGGGGAGGAGACCCAGTACTTC	CASSFGGAGEETQYF
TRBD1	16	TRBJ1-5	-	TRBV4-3	TGCGCCAGCAGCCAAACCGGGACAGGGGGAAGGCAGCCCCAGCATTTT	CASSQTGTGGRQPQHF
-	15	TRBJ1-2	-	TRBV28	TGTGCCAGCAGTAAGCTTTCAGGGGTCGGCTATGGCTACACCTTC	CASSKLSGVGYGYTF
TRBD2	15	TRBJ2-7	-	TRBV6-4	TGTGCCAGCCAGAAAGCGGGGGGGGTCTCCTACGAGCAGTACTTC	CASQKAGGVSYEQYF
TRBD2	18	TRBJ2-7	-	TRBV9	TGTGCCAGCAGCGTAGCTTTCGCGAGCGGGAGGACTTCCTACGAGCAGTACTTC	CASSVAFASGRTSYEQYF
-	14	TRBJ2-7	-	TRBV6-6	TGTGCCAGCAGTTACGGGGACAACTCCTACGAGCAGTACTTC	CASSYGDNSYEQYF
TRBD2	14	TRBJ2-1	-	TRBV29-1	TGCAGCGCTCGGGCGGGGGGGCCGGACAATGAGCAGTTCTTC	CSARAGGPDNEQFF
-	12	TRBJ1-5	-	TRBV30	TGTGCCTACGGCGGGTTCAATCAGCCCCAGCATTTT	CAYGGFNQPQHF
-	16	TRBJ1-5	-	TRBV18	TGTGCCAGCTCAGCGGACCCCAGGGGTCAAAATCAGCCCCAGCATTTT	CASSADPRGQNQPQHF
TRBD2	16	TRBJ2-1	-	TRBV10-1	TGCGCCAGCAGTGAGTCGACTAGCTTCGATTATAATGAGCAGTTCTTC	CASSESTSFDYNEQFF
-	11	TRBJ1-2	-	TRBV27	TGTGCCAGCAGTCCCGGGGATGGCTACACCTTC	CASSPGDGYTF
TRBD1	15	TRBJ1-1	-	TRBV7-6	TGTGCCAGCAGCCCCCCGGGACAGGGGATCTCTGAAGCTTTCTTT	CASSPPGQGISEAFF
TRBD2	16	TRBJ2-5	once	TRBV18	TGTGCCAGCTCACCACTAACTAGCGGGGGCCAAGAGACCCAGTACTTC	CASSPLTSGGQETQYF
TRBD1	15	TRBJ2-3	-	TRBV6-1	TGTGCCAGCACCCGGACAGGGGCTCACACAGATACGCAGTATTTT	CASTRTGAHTDTQYF
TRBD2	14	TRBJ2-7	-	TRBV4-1	TGCGCCAGCAGCCAACCGGGACTAGTGGACGAGCAGTACTTC	CASSQPGLVDEQYF
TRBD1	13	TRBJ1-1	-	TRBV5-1	TGCGCCAGCAGCCCTACCTCGGACAGGGAAGCTTTCTTT	CASSPTSDREAFF
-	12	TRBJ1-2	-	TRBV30	TGTGCCTGGAGTTACACAGGGAATGGCTACACCTTC	CAWSYTGNGYTF
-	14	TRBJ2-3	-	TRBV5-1	TGCGCCAGCATCCCCACCCCGGCGGCAGATACGCAGTATTTT	CASIPTPAADTQYF